The rows below give T cell receptor beta chains drawn from one sample of a study of T cells in localized non-small cell lung cancer. TCRdb's table, derived via immunoSEQ multiplex PCR, lists solely in-frame clones and lacks some. The sample consists of fewer than 60,000 clones, about four fifths of them appearing once. Here the sequenced sample was peripheral blood, taken before any cancer treatment. The receptor source for this set is a female donor older than 55 with stage II squamous cell lung carcinoma. The CDR3 runs from the conserved cysteine through the conserved F or W. Each record gives: clone size, D gene, V gene, J gene, CDR3 length, CDR3 DNA, CDR3 protein. D genes are given only for firm matches. The listing skips clone size in some rows; elsewhere it reads once, few, many or a size class.

clone_size: few
d_call: TRBD1
v_call: TRBV10-3
j_call: TRBJ1-3
cdr3_length: 15
cdr3_nt: TGTGCCAGCGGTGGGACAGGGGGCCGGGGAAACACCATATATTTT
cdr3_aa: CASGGTGGRGNTIYF

clone_size: -
d_call: -
v_call: TRBV19
j_call: TRBJ1-2
cdr3_length: 13
cdr3_nt: TGTGCCAGTAGGGAGACAGGTGAATATGGCTACACCTTC
cdr3_aa: CASRETGEYGYTF

clone_size: -
d_call: -
v_call: TRBV30
j_call: TRBJ1-2
cdr3_length: 14
cdr3_nt: TGTGCCTGGAGTGTAGGGGCGGCAAACTATGGCTACACCTTC
cdr3_aa: CAWSVGAANYGYTF

clone_size: -
d_call: -
v_call: TRBV5-1
j_call: TRBJ2-3
cdr3_length: 14
cdr3_nt: TGCGCCAGCAGCTCTGGGGACCCCACAGATACGCAGTATTTT
cdr3_aa: CASSSGDPTDTQYF

clone_size: -
d_call: -
v_call: TRBV5-1
j_call: TRBJ1-4
cdr3_length: 15
cdr3_nt: TGCGCCAGCAGCACCGACTTATCTATGAATGAAAAACTGTTTTTT
cdr3_aa: CASSTDLSMNEKLFF

clone_size: -
d_call: TRBD1
v_call: TRBV19
j_call: TRBJ2-5
cdr3_length: 14
cdr3_nt: TGTGCCAGTAGTACAGGGACAGGGCTGGAGACCCAGTACTTC
cdr3_aa: CASSTGTGLETQYF

clone_size: -
d_call: -
v_call: TRBV7-9
j_call: TRBJ2-1
cdr3_length: 15
cdr3_nt: TGTGCCAGCAGCCTCCTGGCACGTGGGGGCAATGAGCAGTTCTTC
cdr3_aa: CASSLLARGGNEQFF

clone_size: -
d_call: -
v_call: TRBV10-2
j_call: TRBJ1-6
cdr3_length: 14
cdr3_nt: TGCGCCAGCAGGCCTGGGACACATAATTCACCCCTCCACTTT
cdr3_aa: CASRPGTHNSPLHF

clone_size: -
d_call: TRBD1
v_call: TRBV5-4
j_call: TRBJ2-1
cdr3_length: 15
cdr3_nt: TGTGCCAGCAGCTCGGGACAGGGGCTCTACAATGAGCAGTTCTTC
cdr3_aa: CASSSGQGLYNEQFF

clone_size: -
d_call: -
v_call: TRBV30
j_call: TRBJ2-3
cdr3_length: 13
cdr3_nt: TGTGCCTGGAGGCGGGTTCCGCCGGATACGCAGTATTTT
cdr3_aa: CAWRRVPPDTQYF

clone_size: few
d_call: -
v_call: TRBV19
j_call: TRBJ1-1
cdr3_length: 13
cdr3_nt: TGTGCCAGTAGTATTTCAGGGGTGTCTGAAGCTTTCTTT
cdr3_aa: CASSISGVSEAFF

clone_size: -
d_call: -
v_call: TRBV18
j_call: TRBJ1-2
cdr3_length: 17
cdr3_nt: TGTGCCAGCTCACCAATAGGTGGGACTCCACAGAACTATGGCTACACCTTC
cdr3_aa: CASSPIGGTPQNYGYTF

clone_size: few
d_call: TRBD2
v_call: TRBV5-6
j_call: TRBJ2-7
cdr3_length: 15
cdr3_nt: TGTGCCAGCAGCTTCCGTCTAGCGGGGGGCTACGAGCAGTACTTC
cdr3_aa: CASSFRLAGGYEQYF

clone_size: -
d_call: TRBD1
v_call: TRBV7-9
j_call: TRBJ1-6
cdr3_length: 14
cdr3_nt: TGTGCCAGCAGCCCAACAGGGGGGGGGTCACCCCTCCACTTT
cdr3_aa: CASSPTGGGSPLHF

clone_size: -
d_call: -
v_call: TRBV18
j_call: TRBJ2-2
cdr3_length: 13
cdr3_nt: TGTGCCAGCTCACCACAGGGGTCCGGGGAGCTGTTTTTT
cdr3_aa: CASSPQGSGELFF

clone_size: -
d_call: -
v_call: TRBV5-1
j_call: TRBJ2-1
cdr3_length: 12
cdr3_nt: TGCGCCAGCAGCTTGAAGGGCAATGAGCAGTTCTTC
cdr3_aa: CASSLKGNEQFF

clone_size: -
d_call: -
v_call: TRBV9
j_call: TRBJ2-7
cdr3_length: 14
cdr3_nt: TGTGCCAGCAGCGTAGAACCCACGCTCAACGAGCAGTACTTC
cdr3_aa: CASSVEPTLNEQYF